Listed below are T cell receptor beta chains from one sample, sequenced in a study of technical replicates of blood from a handful of donors. Profiled with immunoSEQ multiplex PCR; TCRdb holds only in-frame clones, not every one. The repertoire holds about 89,000 clones, with around 95% as singletons. Sequencing was done on a sample of T cells isolated from PBMCs. The origin of the receptors is a human donor in good health. The CDR3 runs from the conserved cysteine through the conserved F or W. D genes are given only for firm matches. The size field is filled for only some rows; it gives once, few, many or a size class.

TRBV28	NA	NA	TRBJ1-2	CASSLSAGSLGGYTF	TGTGCCAGCAGTTTATCTGCAGGGTCGCTGGGAGGCTACACCTTC
TRBV28	NA	NA	TRBJ2-1	CASKPLNRYEQFF	TGTGCCAGCAAACCCCTCAACAGGTATGAGCAGTTCTTC
TRBV6-1	NA	NA	TRBJ2-5	CASSGPDMWRETQYF	TGTGCCAGCAGTGGACCCGACATGTGGAGGGAGACCCAGTACTTC
TRBV4-2	once	TRBD2	TRBJ2-2	CASSQDGGGSSGELFF	TGTGCCAGCAGCCAAGATGGAGGCGGGAGCAGCGGGGAGCTGTTTTTT
TRBV19	NA	TRBD1	TRBJ1-2	CATGTGGSGGYTF	TGTGCCACAGGGACAGGGGGCAGTGGGGGCTACACCTTC
TRBV7-6	NA	TRBD1	TRBJ2-2	CAISGTGLSGELFF	TGTGCCATCTCCGGGACAGGGCTGTCCGGGGAGCTGTTTTTT
TRBV5-4	NA	NA	TRBJ2-5	CASSPGGRVETQYF	TGTGCCAGCAGCCCGGGGGGCAGGGTTGAGACCCAGTACTTC
TRBV7-9	NA	NA	TRBJ2-2	CASRLVNAGTGELFF	TGTGCCAGCAGGCTCGTAAATGCGGGGACCGGGGAGCTGTTTTTT
TRBV27	NA	NA	TRBJ2-3	CASSFPGVSTDTQYF	TGTGCCAGCAGTTTTCCGGGGGTATCCACAGATACGCAGTATTTT
TRBV5-4	NA	TRBD2	TRBJ2-1	CASSPPGAGEFF	TGTGCCAGCAGCCCCCCGGGAGCGGGAGAATTCTTC
TRBV15	NA	TRBD1	TRBJ1-1	CATSALGTGNTEAFF	TGTGCCACCAGCGCGTTAGGGACAGGAAACACTGAAGCTTTCTTT
TRBV9	NA	TRBD1	TRBJ2-1	CASSPGTVYNEQFF	TGTGCCAGCAGCCCAGGGACAGTTTACAATGAGCAGTTCTTC
TRBV14	NA	TRBD2	TRBJ2-5	CASSQNSGRDETQYF	TGTGCCAGCAGCCAGAACAGCGGGAGAGATGAGACCCAGTACTTC
TRBV29-1	once	NA	TRBJ1-2	CSVVGGVYGYTF	TGCAGCGTTGTAGGGGGGGTCTATGGCTACACCTTC
TRBV27	NA	NA	TRBJ1-2	CASTGTADYGYTF	TGTGCAAGTACAGGGACCGCGGACTATGGCTACACCTTC
TRBV6-5	NA	NA	TRBJ1-2	CASSYSTDGRGGGYTF	TGTGCCAGCAGTTACTCTACAGATGGCAGGGGAGGGGGCTACACCTTC
TRBV5-1	NA	TRBD1	TRBJ2-2	CASSLGRTGVTGELFF	TGCGCCAGCAGCTTGGGGAGGACAGGGGTGACCGGGGAGCTGTTTTTT
TRBV28	once	NA	TRBJ2-3	CASSFMDTQYF	TGTGCCAGCAGTTTTATGGATACGCAGTATTTT
TRBV15	NA	NA	TRBJ1-1	CATSRDRYSQGGAEAFF	TGTGCCACCAGCAGAGACCGGTATAGCCAGGGTGGGGCTGAAGCTTTCTTT
TRBV6-5	few	TRBD1	TRBJ2-7	CASRKGQGYEQYF	TGTGCCAGCAGGAAGGGACAGGGGTACGAGCAGTACTTC
TRBV25-1	NA	TRBD1	TRBJ1-2	CASSDSGTGVNYGYTF	TGTGCCAGCAGTGATTCCGGGACAGGGGTTAACTATGGCTACACCTTC
TRBV10-3	NA	NA	TRBJ1-3	CAIRTGDSGNTIYF	TGTGCCATCAGGACCGGAGATTCTGGAAACACCATATATTTT
TRBV18	NA	NA	TRBJ2-5	CASSPPAGETQYF	TGTGCCAGCTCCCCACCGGCAGGAGAGACCCAGTACTTC
TRBV4-1	NA	NA	TRBJ2-7	CASSQVAQGSYEQYF	TGCGCCAGCAGCCAAGTCGCGCAGGGGTCCTACGAGCAGTACTTC
TRBV14	NA	TRBD2	TRBJ2-3	CASSPLGLAGVSRDTQYF	TGTGCCAGCAGCCCCCTCGGACTAGCGGGAGTTTCCAGAGATACGCAGTATTTT
TRBV12-2	NA	NA	TRBJ1-6	CASRFIQQGRSYNSPLHF	TGTGCAAGTCGCTTCATTCAACAGGGAAGGTCCTATAATTCACCCCTCCACTTT
TRBV28	NA	TRBD1	TRBJ1-4	CASSPGQDTEKLFF	TGTGCCAGCAGTCCAGGACAGGATACTGAAAAACTGTTTTTT
TRBV29-1	NA	NA	TRBJ2-5	CSVGQILSGETQYF	TGCAGCGTTGGACAGATATTATCTGGAGAGACCCAGTACTTC
TRBV5-1	NA	NA	TRBJ2-7	CASSLSRGLSEQYF	TGCGCCAGCAGCCTCTCGCGGGGATTAAGCGAGCAGTACTTC
TRBV5-4	NA	NA	TRBJ1-6	CASSLAWRGERSPLHF	TGTGCCAGCAGCTTGGCGTGGCGTGGGGAGCGTTCACCCCTCCACTTT
TRBV9	NA	TRBD2	TRBJ2-5	CASSRSGLAAKTAKETQYF	TGTGCCAGCAGCCGCTCGGGACTAGCGGCGAAAACCGCCAAAGAGACCCAGTACTTC
TRBV5-6	NA	NA	TRBJ1-2	CASCVLRGGTNYGYTF	TGTGCCAGCTGCGTCCTGCGGGGAGGGACGAACTATGGCTACACCTTC
TRBV10-2	NA	TRBD1	TRBJ1-4	CASSLGTDEKLFF	TGCGCCAGCAGCCTAGGGACAGATGAAAAACTGTTTTTT
TRBV11-1	NA	NA	TRBJ1-1	CASSLENIEAFF	TGTGCCAGCAGCTTAGAGAACATTGAAGCTTTCTTT
TRBV6-5	once	NA	TRBJ1-6	CASSYLAGLNNSPLHF	TGTGCCAGCAGTTACTTGGCGGGGTTGAACAATTCACCCCTCCACTTT
TRBV2	NA	NA	TRBJ1-1	CASRRAGNTEAFF	TGTGCCAGCAGGCGGGCAGGGAACACTGAAGCTTTCTTT
TRBV19	NA	NA	TRBJ1-1	CASSGGIMNTEAFF	TGTGCCAGTAGCGGGGGTATCATGAACACTGAAGCTTTCTTT
TRBV9	NA	TRBD1	TRBJ1-5	CASSATGTDGQPQHF	TGTGCCAGCAGCGCGACAGGGACAGACGGTCAGCCCCAGCATTTT
TRBV19	NA	TRBD1	TRBJ1-6	CASTPLAGGSYNSPLHF	TGTGCCAGTACCCCCCTGGCAGGGGGCTCCTATAATTCACCCCTCCACTTT
TRBV18	NA	NA	TRBJ2-5	CASSPPGGETQYF	TGTGCCAGCTCACCACCGGGGGGAGAGACCCAGTACTTC
TRBV11-2	NA	NA	TRBJ1-1	CASSPPGGGNTEAFF	TGTGCCAGCAGCCCGCCGGGAGGCGGGAACACTGAAGCTTTCTTT
TRBV28	NA	TRBD1	TRBJ2-5	CASTQTGGQETQYF	TGTGCCAGCACCCAAACAGGGGGCCAAGAGACCCAGTACTTC
TRBV11-3	NA	NA	TRBJ2-1	CASSLDLGAVDNEQFF	TGTGCCAGCAGCTTAGATTTGGGGGCCGTCGACAATGAGCAGTTCTTC
TRBV7-9	NA	NA	TRBJ1-1	CASSASMGGGTEAFF	TGTGCCAGCAGCGCATCAATGGGGGGAGGCACTGAAGCTTTCTTT
TRBV4-1	NA	NA	TRBJ2-2	CASSQEAGANTGELFF	TGCGCCAGCAGCCAAGAAGCAGGGGCGAACACCGGGGAGCTGTTTTTT
TRBV6-5	NA	NA	TRBJ1-1	CASSYRYGMNTEAFF	TGTGCCAGCAGTTATCGCTACGGTATGAACACTGAAGCTTTCTTT
TRBV27	NA	TRBD1	TRBJ1-5	CASSRKGTGYSNQPQHF	TGTGCCAGCAGTCGGAAGGGGACAGGCTATAGCAATCAGCCCCAGCATTTT
TRBV10-1	NA	NA	TRBJ2-4	CASSDGASAKNIQYF	TGCGCCAGCAGTGATGGGGCTTCGGCCAAAAACATTCAGTACTTC
TRBV2	NA	NA	TRBJ1-3	CASSGGPGQRNTIYF	TGTGCCAGCAGTGGGGGGCCGGGACAAAGAAACACCATATATTTT
TRBV7-3	NA	NA	TRBJ2-3	CASSLSAGRYTDTQYF	TGTGCCAGCAGCTTAAGTGCGGGGCGATACACAGATACGCAGTATTTT
TRBV14	NA	TRBD2	TRBJ2-1	CASSQVGGSSYNEQFF	TGTGCCAGCAGCCAAGTGGGCGGGAGCTCCTACAATGAGCAGTTCTTC
TRBV10-3	NA	TRBD1	TRBJ1-1	CAISELPGTGRPEAFF	TGTGCCATCAGTGAGTTACCCGGGACAGGGAGGCCTGAAGCTTTCTTT
TRBV29-1	NA	TRBD2	TRBJ2-3	CSVRLAGNLLSTDTQYF	TGCAGCGTCCGACTAGCGGGCAACCTTTTAAGCACAGATACGCAGTATTTT